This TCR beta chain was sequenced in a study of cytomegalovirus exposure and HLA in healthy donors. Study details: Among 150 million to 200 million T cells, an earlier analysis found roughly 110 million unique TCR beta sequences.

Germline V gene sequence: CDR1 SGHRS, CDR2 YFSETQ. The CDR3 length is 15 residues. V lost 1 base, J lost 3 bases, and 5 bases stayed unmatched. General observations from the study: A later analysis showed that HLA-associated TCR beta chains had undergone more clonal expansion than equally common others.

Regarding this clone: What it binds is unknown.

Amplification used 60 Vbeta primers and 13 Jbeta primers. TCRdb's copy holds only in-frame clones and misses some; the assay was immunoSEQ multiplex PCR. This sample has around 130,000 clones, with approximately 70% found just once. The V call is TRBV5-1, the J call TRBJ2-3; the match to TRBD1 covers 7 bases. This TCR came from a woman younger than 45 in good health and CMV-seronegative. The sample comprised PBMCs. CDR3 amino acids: CASSLLGGLTDTQYF. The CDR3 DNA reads TGCGCCAGCAGCTTGTTAGGGGGCTTAACAGATACGCAGTATTTT.